These T cell receptor beta chains were read from a single sample in a study of blood T cell repertoires in COVID-19. The repertoire was sequenced with immunoSEQ multiplex PCR; TCRdb's copy has only in-frame clones and lacks some. This sample has about 200,000 clones, with roughly 90% found just once. Sequencing was performed on peripheral blood. The receptors were sampled from a man in his 60s who had recovered from COVID-19. CDR3s include the opening cysteine and the closing phenylalanine or tryptophan.

J,V,CDR3
TRBJ1-5,TRBV19,CASNPREYNQPQHF
TRBJ1-2,TRBV14,CASSQDEYPYGYTF
TRBJ2-5,TRBV3-1/TRBV3-2,CASSSPGVQVAQYF
TRBJ2-7,TRBV4-3,CASSQDLLVGEQYF
TRBJ2-5,TRBV2,CASSVRLAAQYF
TRBJ2-1,TRBV4-3,CASSPRETSEYNEQFF
TRBJ2-2,TRBV5-1,CASSLTDRMNTGELFF
TRBJ2-1,TRBV7-2,CASSLPGSHEQFF
TRBJ2-7,TRBV28,CASRTSGIYEQYF
TRBJ1-2,TRBV3-1/TRBV3-2,CASSQGTIYGYTF
TRBJ1-2,TRBV6-5,CASSYRAQNEGYGYTF
TRBJ2-5,TRBV24-1,CATRVVFWWETQYF
TRBJ2-7,TRBV2,CASNPGTGYGAYF
TRBJ2-7,TRBV7-9,CASSPVGVYEQYF
TRBJ2-3,TRBV7-2,CASSLHARQGANTQYF
TRBJ2-7,TRBV19,CASSNRGEQYF
TRBJ2-3,TRBV20-1,CSAYTDTQYF
TRBJ2-3,TRBV4-2,CASSLGSSGSTDTQYF
TRBJ2-1,TRBV19,CASSAPGTGYNEQFF
TRBJ2-2,TRBV18,CASSLSSGSADTGELFF
TRBJ2-3,TRBV4-2,CASSQDYTDTQYF
TRBJ2-1,TRBV24-1,CATSDSPGQGPNEQFF
TRBJ2-7,TRBV6-5,CASSYPGTPTGQYF
TRBJ2-1,TRBV11-2,CASRETGAVNEQFF
TRBJ1-4,TRBV5-1,CASSTTGGTNEKLFF
TRBJ1-2,TRBV3-1/TRBV3-2,CASSYTGNYGYTF
TRBJ1-4,TRBV28,CASTPHSGQGNEKLFF
TRBJ2-1,TRBV7-3,CASSLGGGLSSYNEQFF
TRBJ2-3,TRBV5-4,CASSFAGKGTDTQYF
TRBJ2-1,TRBV7-6,CASSLEGSGIGEQFF
TRBJ1-5,TRBV30,CAWTGRQGNQPQHF
TRBJ2-7,TRBV29-1,CSDRNAREQYF
TRBJ2-1,TRBV11-2,CASSLEGGLFNEQFF
TRBJ2-7,TRBV27,CASSPGDRGYEQYF
TRBJ2-1,TRBV6-5,CASRPTATNEQFF
TRBJ1-2,TRBV19,CASRHQGALGYTF
TRBJ2-2,TRBV6-4,CASSESGSAGELFF
TRBJ2-1,TRBV2,CASSERLAGYNEQFF
TRBJ1-2,TRBV28,CASSAAGVLDYGYTF
TRBJ2-3,TRBV4-2,CASSQGPSGSGGTDTQYF
TRBJ1-3,TRBV29-1,CSVTYSGNTIYF
TRBJ1-3,TRBV25-1,CASSSTNSYGNTIYF
TRBJ1-5,TRBV28,CASSKQNTQPQHF
TRBJ2-7,TRBV11-1,CASSNRGQFYEQYF
TRBJ2-7,TRBV5-1,CASSPTAASYEQYF
TRBJ2-3,TRBV15,CATSRPQTSGGGDTQYF
TRBJ1-1,TRBV2,CASSSPRAWAFF
TRBJ2-1,TRBV7-8,CASSPGQGGYNEQFF